This entry describes one T cell receptor (beta chain). The antigen remains undetermined. This sample stems from a study of shared clonotypes between healthy human individuals. Study-wide findings and caveats: Generation probabilities of non-shared clonotypes were lower (relative to those shared by all four donors).

The data were produced by immunoSEQ multiplex PCR, yet TCRdb's version contains in-frame clones alone and is incomplete. The sample has millions of clones, over 90% seen once. CDR3 length equals 18 residues. The germline gives CDR1 SGHRS, CDR2 YFSETQ. Trimming removed 0 bases from V and 4 bases from J; junction bases left unmatched: 13. The clonotype comes from a young man in good health. Some clones in this sample may be carry-over from other donors' samples. Input material: naive CD4+ T cells from PBMCs. Noted subset: CD45RA+ positively selected. The chain carries TRBV5-1 and TRBJ2-7; 10 bases align to TRBD2. Written as DNA, the CDR3 is TGCGCCAGCAGCTTGGCCGTATTCTCTAGCGGGAGTAAGTACGAGCAGTACTTC. Translation gives CASSLAVFSSGSKYEQYF.